This TCR beta chain is from a study of blood T cell repertoires in COVID-19. Study in general: Samples came from the United States, Italy and Spain, spanning acute and convalescent COVID-19. In each case, the material was cDNA or gDNA derived from T cells, B-cell-depleted T cells, or PBMCs.

Per germline, CDR1 MNHEY and CDR2 SVGAGI. The CDR3 extends over 15 amino acids. Deletions cut 6 bases from V and 7 bases from J, with 16 bases between. Under the authors' procedure: Reference gene primer amplification gave nucleated cell count estimates. Sequencing was performed with immunoSEQ multiplex PCR; in TCRdb, only in-frame clones are kept and a portion is missing. That table furnishes V, J and clone size, whereas the DNA furnished D and trimming. This sample yields over 130,000 clones, of which around nine tenths are seen a single time; roughly a tenth belongs to the top ten. The sample consisted of peripheral blood. This clonotype originated in a man aged 55 to 70 with active or convalescent COVID-19. The chain uses TRBV6-5 and TRBJ1-6; no definite D call. The CDR3 DNA follows: TGTGCCAGCAGGCCCGGGGTCGAGCAAAATTCACCCCTCCACTTT. Translated, it gives CASRPGVEQNSPLHF.